Each of the 20 T cell receptor beta chains below was sequenced from the same sample in a study of T cells in Graves' hyperthyroidism and ophthalmopathy. RNA transcripts were the template for amplifying TCR beta CDR3 regions. HTBI primers were employed in a first-round RT-PCR of the TCR CDR3. One entry per CDR3 protein results from TCRdb running MiXCR on the multiplex PCR reads. The sample consists of around 420,000 distinct CDR3 sequences, around 16% of them appearing once. Sequenced input: blood. These receptors originate from a woman aged 18-29 years with Graves' hyperthyroidism.

This clonotype was observed at least ten times. The V call is TRBV18, the J call TRBJ1-1, with TRBD1 matching 7 bases. V gave up 7 bases and J gave up 0 bases; unmatched junction bases: 8. In germline, CDR1 is KGHSH, CDR2 LQKENI. CDR3 length: 15 amino acids. CDR3: CASCENRGLNTEAFF. The DNA for the CDR3 is TGTGCCAGCTGCGAGAACAGGGGCCTGAACACTGAAGCTTTCTTT.

The table lists this clonotype with a few counts. J is TRBJ2-7 and V is TRBV3-1, with D possibly called TRBD1 or TRBD2 (5 bases each). Trimming shortened V by 5 bases and J by 3 bases, and 20 bases separated the two germline ends. CDR1 and CDR2 (germline): LGHDT, YNNKEL (reference sequence). The CDR3 consists of 16 residues. The DNA of the CDR3 is TGTGCCAGCAGCATATCGGGCTTCGGGGCGGGCTACGAGCAGTACTTC. This translates into CASSISGFGAGYEQYF.

The chain uses TRBV24-1 and TRBJ2-1, with D perhaps TRBD2 (6 bases). The V and J ends lost 4 bases and 0 bases respectively, with 9 bases between them. Germline-derived CDR1 and CDR2 are KGHDR and SFDVKD. The CDR3 totals 15 residues. CDR3 sequence reads: CATSEVGGSYNEQFF. CDR3 coding DNA: TGTGCCACCAGTGAAGTGGGGGGCTCCTACAATGAGCAGTTCTTC.

This clonotype was seen at least ten times. The J gene is TRBJ2-3, the V gene TRBV29-1; D is perhaps TRBD1 or TRBD2 (5 bases each). The CDR3 totals 15 residues. Per germline, CDR1 SQVTM and CDR2 ANQGSEA. The V gene lost 2 bases and the J gene lost 4 bases, with 16 bases spanning the gap. DNA of the CDR3: TGCAGCGTTGAATGTGGGGGAGTCTTCGCAGATACGCAGTATTTT. The encoded protein is CSVECGGVFADTQYF.

This clonotype was detected ten times or more. CDR3 DNA sequence: TGTGCCAGCTCACTCAAGGAGGGCGCTGAAGCTTTCTTT. Translated, it gives CASSLKEGAEAFF. The gene calls are TRBV18 and TRBJ1-1; D is unresolved. Germline loops: CDR1 KGHSH, CDR2 LQKENI. CDR3 length: 13 amino acids. The ends were cut back, 4 bases at V and 6 bases at J, with 12 bases in the middle.

As concerns this clonotype: A read error is possible here, since a much larger clone lies one base away. This sequence joins TRBV18 and TRBJ2-1; D perhaps matches TRBD1 (5 bases). With 2 bases removed from V and 1 base from J, the gap between germline ends came to 9 bases. The CDR3 totals 15 residues. The germline gives CDR1 KGHSH, CDR2 LQKENI. As DNA, the CDR3 is TGTGCCAGCTCACCAGGGGCAGAATCCTACAATGAGCAGTTCTTC. Amino acids: CASSPGAESYNEQFF.

The chain combines TRBV6-2 or TRBV6-3 with TRBJ1-1, with D hard to call. Germline CDR1 is MNHEY and CDR2 is SVGEGT. This CDR3 spans 15 amino acids. V was clipped by 6 bases and J by 4 bases, with 18 bases between them. As DNA, the CDR3 is TGTGCCAGCAGCTCAGGCTCATGGCTATCCACTGAAGCTTTCTTT. Translated: CASSSGSWLSTEAFF.

This clonotype was observed many times. The chain joins TRBV11-2 to TRBJ2-2; D possibly corresponds to TRBD1 (5 bases). The V end was cut by 2 bases, the J end by 4 bases, with 8 bases between. The length of the CDR3 is 14 residues. The germline V gene encodes CDR1 SGHAT and CDR2 FQNNGV. In nucleotides, the CDR3 is TGTGCCAGCAGCTTATCAGGGCTCACCGGGGAGCTGTTTTTT. This encodes CASSLSGLTGELFF.

This clonotype was observed at least ten times. The chain has TRBV7-2 and TRBJ2-1; 7 bases are a match to TRBD1. This CDR3 has 16 residues. CDR1 SGHTA and CDR2 FQGNSA come from the germline V gene. Trimming removed 3 bases from V and 7 bases from J; junction bases left unmatched: 12. The CDR3: CASSFIGGGGPNEQFF. The CDR3 nucleotides read TGTGCCAGCAGCTTCATAGGGGGCGGAGGTCCGAATGAGCAGTTCTTC. The variable domain in full, with the rest retrieved from reference TRBV7-2 and TRBJ2-1, is GAGVSQSPSNKVTEKGKDVELRCDPISGHTALYWYRQSLGQGLEFLIYFQGNSAPDKSGLPSDRFSAERTGGSVSTLTIQRTQQEDSAVYLCASSFIGGGGPNEQFFGPGTRLTVL.

V gene TRBV5-5 combines with J gene TRBJ2-3; D is unclear. With 1 base removed from V and 0 bases from J, the gap between germline ends came to 12 bases. Germline CDR1 reads SGHKS; CDR2 reads YYEKEE (reference sequence). The CDR3 is 16 amino acids. In DNA, the CDR3 is TGTGCCAGCAGCTTGATCATGCGACCTAGCACAGATACGCAGTATTTT. It yields the protein CASSLIMRPSTDTQYF.

This clonotype was recorded many times. The J gene is TRBJ2-3, the V gene TRBV4-1; D is perhaps TRBD2 (5 bases). In germline, CDR1 is MGHRA, CDR2 YSYEKL. The CDR3 contains 16 residues. V lost 4 bases, J lost 2 bases, and 16 bases lay in between. This CDR3 reads CASSPSPERNTDTQYF. In nucleotides, the CDR3 is TGCGCCAGCAGCCCTTCTCCGGAGCGGAACACAGATACGCAGTATTTT.

This clonotype was observed a few times. This chain joins TRBV27 and TRBJ1-4; D gene ambiguous. There are 14 residues in the CDR3. Germline loops: CDR1 MNHEY, CDR2 SMNVEV (reference sequence). V lost 6 bases and J 3 bases, leaving 11 bases between the germline ends. This CDR3 is CASRQTIANEKLFF. The CDR3 nucleotides are TGTGCCAGCAGGCAGACAATAGCTAATGAAAAACTGTTTTTT.

J is TRBJ1-2 and V is TRBV19, with D maybe TRBD1 (5 bases). The CDR3 is made up of 15 amino acids. Per germline, CDR1 LNHDA and CDR2 SQIVND (reference sequence). The V end was cut by 5 bases, the J end by 4 bases, with 17 bases between. The CDR3 here is CASSPTPRGSYGYTF. CDR3 nucleotide sequence: TGTGCCAGTAGTCCCACGCCCCGGGGGAGCTATGGCTACACCTTC.

The table lists this clonotype with a few counts. The V call is TRBV29-1, the J call TRBJ2-7; no reliable D call. CDR3 length equals 13 residues. The V end was cut by 2 bases, the J end by 0 bases, with 8 bases between. The germline CDR1 and CDR2 sequences are SQVTM and ANQGSEA. The CDR3 nucleotides are TGCAGCGTTGAACCCGAGAACTCCTACGAGCAGTACTTC. Protein: CSVEPENSYEQYF.

A remark on this clonotype: The CDR3 ends on some other residue instead of the conserved phenylalanine or tryptophan, so this is likely a read error. The V call is TRBV4-1, the J call TRBJ1-2, with a weak D call TRBD1 (6 bases). Germline V CDR1 and CDR2: MGHRA, YSYEKL. The CDR3 sequence is 16 residues long. V lost 1 base, J lost 6 bases, and 18 bases lay in between. This chain's CDR3 is CASSQGYGGRGDGYTL. The CDR3, as DNA: TGCGCCAGCAGCCAAGGATACGGGGGAAGGGGGGATGGCTACACCCTC.

This clonotype has at least ten counts. J is TRBJ1-1 and V is TRBV27; no firm D call. Trimming left V 5 bases short and J 0 bases short, with 7 bases between. The V gene's germline CDR1 is MNHEY and CDR2 SMNVEV (reference sequence). This CDR3 spans 13 amino acids. CDR3 bases: TGTGCCAGCAGTCGAGGGATGAACACTGAAGCTTTCTTT. This gives the protein CASSRGMNTEAFF.

In this sample, this clonotype turned up many times. The chain employs TRBV12-3 or TRBV12-4 and TRBJ2-1, with no clear D. Trimming shortened V by 3 bases and J by 0 bases, and 9 bases separated the two germline ends. The CDR3 totals 15 residues. The CDR3 sequence is CASSFVGSSYNEQFF. In DNA, the CDR3 is TGTGCCAGCAGTTTCGTTGGCAGCTCCTACAATGAGCAGTTCTTC.

Ten or more counts support this clonotype. V gene TRBV7-9 combines with J gene TRBJ1-1; D gene ambiguous. Germline lookup yields CDR1 SEHNR and CDR2 FQNEAQ (reference sequence). The CDR3 has 14 amino acids. The V and J ends lost 0 bases and 6 bases respectively, with 11 bases between them. CDR3 amino acids: CASSLASEVAEAFF. The CDR3 DNA reads as TGTGCCAGCAGCTTAGCGAGCGAGGTGGCTGAAGCTTTCTTT.

This clonotype was seen more than once but under ten times. The chain has TRBV5-1 and TRBJ2-2; 9 bases match TRBD1. CDR1 is SGHRS and CDR2 is YFSETQ in the germline V gene. The CDR3 spans 16 residues. With 4 bases clipped from V and 1 base from J, the junction kept 5 bases outside the gene matches. The CDR3 here is CASSHKDRGNTGELFF. The CDR3 coding sequence is TGCGCCAGCAGCCACAAGGACAGGGGGAACACCGGGGAGCTGTTTTTT.

In this sample, this clonotype turned up many times. This rearrangement joins TRBV6-2 or TRBV6-3 to TRBJ2-5; tentative D call: TRBD2 (7 bases). V lost 3 bases to trimming and J lost 5 bases, with 22 bases between them. From germline, CDR1 is MNHEY and CDR2 SVGEGT. This CDR3 region has 17 residues. For the CDR3, the DNA is TGTGCCAGCAGTTATCATTTAACAGCCGGGGGGCCGGAGACCCAGTACTTC. It is translated as CASSYHLTAGGPETQYF.